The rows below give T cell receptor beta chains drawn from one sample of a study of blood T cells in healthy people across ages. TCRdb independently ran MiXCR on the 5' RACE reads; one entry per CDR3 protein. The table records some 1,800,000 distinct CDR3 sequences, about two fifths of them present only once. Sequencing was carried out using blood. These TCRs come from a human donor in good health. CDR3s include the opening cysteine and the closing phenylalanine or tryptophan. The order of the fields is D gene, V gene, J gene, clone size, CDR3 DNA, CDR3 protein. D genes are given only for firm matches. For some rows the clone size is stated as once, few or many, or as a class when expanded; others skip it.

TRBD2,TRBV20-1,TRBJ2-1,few,TGCAGTGCCACACTAGCGGGGCTAAACAATGAGCAGTTCTTC,CSATLAGLNNEQFF
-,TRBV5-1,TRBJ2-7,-,TGCGCCAGCAGCTCCGGGCAGGGGAGCCACGAGCAGTACTTC,CASSSGQGSHEQYF
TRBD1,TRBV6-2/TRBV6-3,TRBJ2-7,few,TGTGCCAGCCGAGAACAGGGGTACTACGAGCAGTACTTC,CASREQGYYEQYF
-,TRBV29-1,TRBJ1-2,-,TGCAGCGCCGGACATCGCTATGGCCACACCTTC,CSAGHRYGHTF
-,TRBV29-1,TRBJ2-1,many,TGCAGCGTCGCGACTAGCAATGAGCAGTTCTTC,CSVATSNEQFF
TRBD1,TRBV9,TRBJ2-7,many,TGTGCCAGCAGCGTTAACAGGGGCGAGCAGTACTTC,CASSVNRGEQYF
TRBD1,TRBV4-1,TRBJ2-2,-,TGCGCCAGCAGCCAACCGGGACAGGGGACCGGGGAGCTGTTTTTT,CASSQPGQGTGELFF
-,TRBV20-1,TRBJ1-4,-,TGCAGTGCCGAGAAGGGGTATGATGAAAAACTGTTTTTT,CSAEKGYDEKLFF
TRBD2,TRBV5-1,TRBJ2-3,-,TGCGCCAGCAGCTTAGCAACTAGCGGGACCACAGATACGCAGTATTTT,CASSLATSGTTDTQYF
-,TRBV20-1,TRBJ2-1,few,TGCAGTGCTAGAGAGGCGACTAGGGCTACGGATGAGCAGTTCTTC,CSAREATRATDEQFF
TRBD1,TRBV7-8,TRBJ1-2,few,TGTGCCAGCCGGGACAGACTCCTAGGGGACTATGGCTACACCTTC,CASRDRLLGDYGYTF
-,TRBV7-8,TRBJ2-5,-,TGTGCCAGCAGCTTAGTGGGCAGACCTGGCCAAGAGACCCAGTACTTC,CASSLVGRPGQETQYF
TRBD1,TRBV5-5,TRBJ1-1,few,TGTGCCAGCAGCCTACAGGGACAGCAGACTGAAGCTTTCTTT,CASSLQGQQTEAFF
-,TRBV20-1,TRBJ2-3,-,TGCAGTGCTAGAAGGGCAGGCCTCACAGATACGCAGTATTTT,CSARRAGLTDTQYF
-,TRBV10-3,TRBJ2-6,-,TGTGCCATCAGTGAGCCGACGCTATCTGGGGCCAACGTCCGGACTTTC,CAISEPTLSGANVRTF
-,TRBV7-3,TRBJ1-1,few,TGTGCCAGCAGCTCAGAGGGGGAGGGTGAAGCTTTCTTT,CASSSEGEGEAFF
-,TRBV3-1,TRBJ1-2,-,TGTGCCAGCAGCCCCCAGGGCGGCAGGGCCTATGGCTACACCTTC,CASSPQGGRAYGYTF
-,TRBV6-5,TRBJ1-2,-,TGTGCCAGCAGCCCCGTCAGGGACGGGTATGGCTACACCTTC,CASSPVRDGYGYTF
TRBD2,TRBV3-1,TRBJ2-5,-,TGTGCCAGCAGCCATCTAGCGGGGACCCCGCAAATGGCCCAGTACTTC,CASSHLAGTPQMAQYF
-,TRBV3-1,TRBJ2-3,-,TGTGCCAGCAGCCAAGGTAGACCCCCACAGTATTTT,CASSQGRPPQYF
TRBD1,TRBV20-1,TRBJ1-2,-,TGCAGTGCCCCGGGACAGGGAACTAACTATGGCTACACCTTC,CSAPGQGTNYGYTF
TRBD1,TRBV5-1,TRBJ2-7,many,TGCGCCAGCAGCTTGGGTACAGGGGAGAGGACCTACGAGCAGTACTTC,CASSLGTGERTYEQYF